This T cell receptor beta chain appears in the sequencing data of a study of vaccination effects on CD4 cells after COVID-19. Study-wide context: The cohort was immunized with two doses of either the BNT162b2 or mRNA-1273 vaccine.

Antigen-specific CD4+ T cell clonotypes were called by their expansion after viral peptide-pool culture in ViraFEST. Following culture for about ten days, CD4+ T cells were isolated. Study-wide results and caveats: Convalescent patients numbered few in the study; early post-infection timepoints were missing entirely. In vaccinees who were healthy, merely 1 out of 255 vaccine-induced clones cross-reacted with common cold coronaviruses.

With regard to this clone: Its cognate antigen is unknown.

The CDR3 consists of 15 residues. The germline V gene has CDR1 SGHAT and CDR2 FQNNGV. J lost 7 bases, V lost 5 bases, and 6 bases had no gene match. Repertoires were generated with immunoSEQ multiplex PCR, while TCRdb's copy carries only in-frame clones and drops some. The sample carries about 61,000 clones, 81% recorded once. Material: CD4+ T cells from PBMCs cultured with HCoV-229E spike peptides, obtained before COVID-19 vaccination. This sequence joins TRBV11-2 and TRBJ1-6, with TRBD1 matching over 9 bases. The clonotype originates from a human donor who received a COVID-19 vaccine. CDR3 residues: CASSGSGTGNSPLHF. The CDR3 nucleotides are TGTGCCAGCAGCGGATCCGGGACAGGGAATTCACCCCTCCACTTT.